Listed here are 10 T cell receptor beta chains from one sample, sequenced in a study of human T cells and chemical hapten exposure. Time point denoted: pre-sensitization, week 0. Indicated treatment: therapeutic diphenylcyclopropenone sensitization with weekly scalp DPC. TCRdb fed the RACE reads into MiXCR, producing one record per CDR3 protein. The sample comprises about 85,000 distinct CDR3 sequences, around 7.9% of which are singletons, and approximately 2.8% rests with the top ten. The sample here was whole blood, taken in connection with sensitization to the hapten diphenylcyclopropenone (DPC). The receptors stem from a middle-aged man with alopecia areata. Some clones in this sample may be carry-over from other donors' samples.

This clonotype was observed many times. The chain carries TRBV28 and TRBJ1-4; D unresolved. This CDR3 contains 15 residues. CDR1 and CDR2 (germline): MDHEN, SYDVKM. V gave up 0 bases and J gave up 0 bases, with 5 bases separating them. CDR3 sequence: CASSLWGATNEKLFF. The CDR3 DNA sequence: TGTGCCAGCAGTTTATGGGGTGCAACTAATGAAAAACTGTTTTTT.

The CDR3 spells CASSQVASGYDGYTF. As DNA, the CDR3 is TGTGCCAGCAGCCAAGTCGCTTCCGGGTACGATGGCTACACCTTC. The rearrangement uses TRBV3-1 and TRBJ1-2; D is unresolved. The ends were cut back, 1 base at V and 6 bases at J, with 15 bases in the middle. The CDR3 totals 15 residues. CDR1 is LGHDT, CDR2 YNNKEL, per germline (reference sequence). The whole variable domain, remainder taken from reference TRBV3-1 and TRBJ1-2, is DTAVSQTPKYLVTQMGNDKSIKCEQNLGHDTMYWYKQDSKKFLKIMFSYNNKELIINETVPNRFSPKSPDKAHLNLHINSLELGDSAVYFCASSQVASGYDGYTFGSGTRLTVV.

This clonotype was counted a few times. The chain employs TRBV27 and TRBJ2-7; D is undetermined. Per the germline V gene, CDR1 is MNHEY and CDR2 is SMNVEV (reference sequence). This CDR3 region has 14 residues. Trimming took off 2 bases at V and 0 bases at J, with 8 bases between the two ends. The CDR3 DNA sequence: TGTGCCAGCAGTTTACAGGCGATCTCCTACGAGCAGTACTTC. Protein sequence: CASSLQAISYEQYF.

The gene calls are TRBV7-2 and TRBJ2-3; 15 positions agree with TRBD2. The CDR3 contains 21 residues. Germline-derived CDR1 and CDR2 are SGHTA and FQGNSA. V lost 2 bases, J lost 1 base, and 13 bases stayed unmatched. CDR3 in amino acids: CASSLRGVGLAGGGGTDTQYF. Here the CDR3 DNA reads TGTGCCAGCAGCTTACGGGGTGTGGGACTAGCGGGGGGAGGGGGCACAGATACGCAGTATTTT.

V gene TRBV30 combines with J gene TRBJ1-1; D is unresolved. V lost 0 bases and J lost 6, with 11 bases in between. This CDR3 has 13 amino acids. The germline V gene has CDR1 GTSNPN and CDR2 SVGIG (reference sequence). The CDR3, as DNA: TGTGCCTGGAGTGTCCGACAAATACCTGAAGCTTTCTTT. Translated: CAWSVRQIPEAFF.

This clonotype has just a few counts. The chain employs TRBV2 and TRBJ2-7; D may be TRBD2 (6 bases). This CDR3 comprises 13 residues. CDR1 and CDR2 (germline): SNHLY, FYNNEI. The CDR3 here is CASSEAGGDRVSV. CDR3 coding DNA: TGTGCCAGCAGTGAAGCGGGCGGGGATAGAGTCTCCGTC.

This clonotype was picked up a small number of times. The chain uses TRBV20-1 and TRBJ2-3; 9 bases align to TRBD2. From germline, CDR1 is DFQATT and CDR2 SNEGSKA (reference sequence). This CDR3 comprises 17 residues. J gave up 0 bases and V 7 bases, and 14 bases lay outside the gene matches. For the CDR3, the DNA is TGCAGTGGGCACGGCCTAGCGGGACCTTCTAGCACAGATACGCAGTATTTT. Protein sequence: CSGHGLAGPSSTDTQYF.

This clonotype was observed at least ten times. The chain has TRBV29-1 and TRBJ1-2; no reliable D call. Trimming stripped 5 bases from V and 0 bases from J, with 7 bases between. The germline V gene has CDR1 SQVTM and CDR2 ANQGSEA. The CDR3 covers 12 residues. CDR3: CSVIDTNYGYTF. CDR3 sequence (DNA): TGCAGCGTTATCGACACTAACTATGGCTACACCTTC.

In this sample, this clonotype turned up many times. The chain links TRBV2 to TRBJ2-5; weak D call: TRBD1 (7 bases). Germline loops: CDR1 SNHLY, CDR2 FYNNEI. The CDR3 is 14 residues long. Deletions cut 7 bases from V and 4 bases from J, with 16 bases between. CDR3 protein: CASTRLGGGETQYF. Here the CDR3 DNA reads TGTGCCAGCACCCGACTAGGGGGCGGAGAGACCCAGTACTTC. The full variable domain, its missing parts supplied by reference TRBV2 and TRBJ2-5, is EPEVTQTPSHQVTQMGQEVILRCVPISNHLYFYWYRQILGQKVEFLVSFYNNEISEKSEIFDDQFSVERPDGSNFTLKIRSTKLEDSAMYFCASTRLGGGETQYFGPGTRLLVL.

The gene calls are TRBV20-1 and TRBJ2-3, with 9 bases fitting TRBD1. Germline lookup yields CDR1 DFQATT and CDR2 SNEGSKA (reference sequence). This CDR3 contains 14 residues. J lost 3 bases, V lost 3 bases, and 4 bases had no gene match. CDR3 nucleotides: TGCAGTGCTAGGACAGGGGGGAAGACAGATACGCAGTATTTT. Its translation is CSARTGGKTDTQYF.